This TCR beta chain was profiled in a study of blood T cells in healthy people across ages. General study points: From one million sequenced T cells, diversity estimates were lower bounds.

Through a sample-barcoded 5' primer and a J-beta primer mix, a second PCR was run for about 6 to 11 cycles. TCRdb used MiXCR to reprocess the 5' RACE reads, holding one entry per CDR3 protein. The sample lists approximately 800,000 distinct CDR3 sequences, 50% to 65% occurring once. A note on this clonotype: The target antigen is unknown.

This sequence was found in a man older than 75 in good health. The sequenced sample consisted of blood.

The CDR3 region is CASSLALAGSYNEQYF. The DNA for the CDR3 is TGCGCCAGCAGCTTGGCCTTAGCGGGGTCCTACAATGAGCAGTACTTC. V is TRBV5-1 and J is TRBJ2-5; 8 bases are a match to TRBD2. Trimming removed 0 bases from V and 11 bases from J; junction bases left unmatched: 15. This CDR3 contains 16 residues. Germline-derived CDR1 and CDR2 are SGHRS and YFSETQ.